This TCR beta chain stems from a study of shared clonotypes between healthy human individuals. TCRdb's table, derived via immunoSEQ multiplex PCR, lists solely in-frame clones and lacks some. The sample includes approximately 2.5 million clones, approximately 93% of them seen just once. Germline assignment: CDR1 SGHRS and CDR2 YFSETQ. This CDR3 comprises 14 residues. The germline V and J ends were trimmed by 10 bases and 4 bases, with 15 bases remaining between them. What was sequenced was naive CD4+ T cells from PBMCs. Subset denoted: CD45RA+ positively selected. The source of this sequence is a young man in good health. Some clones in this sample may be carry-over from other donors' samples. The chain links TRBV5-1 to TRBJ2-6; D call uncertain. CDR3 nucleotides: TGCGCCTCCCATCTCGGTGGAGGGGCCAACGTCCTGACTTTC. It codes for CASHLGGGANVLTF.